The rows below give T cell receptor beta chains drawn from one sample of a study of control samples from healthy donors and cancer patients. Produced via immunoSEQ multiplex PCR; TCRdb's table is partial and in-frame only. The sample comprises about 120,000 clones, roughly 92% of which are singletons, and 4.5% to 7% rests with the top ten. Sample: blood. The receptors shown here come from a young man in good health. Each CDR3 is given with its conserved first and last residue. The D gene is left open where the match is weak. Where a row states a size, it is once, few, many or the class of an expanded clone; other rows omit it.

V gene,J gene,D gene,clone size,CDR3 DNA,CDR3 protein
TRBV27,TRBJ1-5,TRBD1,.,TGTGCCAGCAGTCCACAGGGGGGGAATCAGCCCCAGCATTTT,CASSPQGGNQPQHF
TRBV2,TRBJ1-1,.,.,TGTGCCAGCAGGGGGGGTTCCGGGCGGAACACTGAAGCTTTCTTT,CASRGGSGRNTEAFF
TRBV4-1,TRBJ2-7,TRBD1,.,TGCGCCAGCAGCCTGAGACAGGGACCCTACGAGCAGTACTTC,CASSLRQGPYEQYF
TRBV5-6,TRBJ2-3,TRBD2,.,TGTGCCAGCAGCTTACTAGCGGGGGGGACAGATACGCAGTATTTT,CASSLLAGGTDTQYF
TRBV13,TRBJ2-2,.,.,TGTGCCAGCAGCTTTAGTGGGGGGTCCGACACCGGGGAGCTGTTTTTT,CASSFSGGSDTGELFF
TRBV6-4,TRBJ2-3,.,.,TGTGCCAGCAGTGCATCGAGTCAGGAAGCCACAGATACGCAGTATTTT,CASSASSQEATDTQYF
TRBV29-1,TRBJ2-2,TRBD2,.,TGCAGCGTTCGACTAGCGGGGGTTAACACCGGGGAGCTGTTTTTT,CSVRLAGVNTGELFF
TRBV19,TRBJ1-5,TRBD1,.,TGTGCCAGCACTGCACAGGGGTACAATCAGCCCCAGCATTTT,CASTAQGYNQPQHF
TRBV3-1/TRBV3-2,TRBJ2-3,.,.,TGTGCCAGCAGCCAAGGGTTGGAGTGGGAGGCTAGCACAGATACGCAGTATTTT,CASSQGLEWEASTDTQYF
TRBV5-4,TRBJ1-2,.,.,TGTGCCAGCAGCTTGGTTCCAGTGGAGGTTGGCTACACCTTC,CASSLVPVEVGYTF
TRBV3-1/TRBV3-2,TRBJ1-2,.,once,TGTGCCAGCAGCCATCGGGTAGGGCAGGGTGTTACCTTC,CASSHRVGQGVTF
TRBV27,TRBJ1-2,.,.,TGTGCCAGCAGTTCTAACCCTAACTATGGCTACACCTTC,CASSSNPNYGYTF
TRBV18,TRBJ2-7,.,.,TGTGCCAGCTCACCACCAGGTCGAGCTTTCGAGCAGTACTTC,CASSPPGRAFEQYF
TRBV3-1/TRBV3-2,TRBJ2-1,.,.,TGTGCCAGCAGCCAAGACCCTCTTCATAGCGGCGGGTTCTTC,CASSQDPLHSGGFF
TRBV7-2,TRBJ2-7,.,once,TGTGCCAGCAGCCCCGACTATTCCAAGGGGGAGCAGTACTTC,CASSPDYSKGEQYF
TRBV28,TRBJ1-6,TRBD1,.,TGTGCCAGCAGTTTACTGGACAGGGAGGGTTCACCCCTCCACTTT,CASSLLDREGSPLHF
TRBV9,TRBJ1-5,.,.,TGTGCCAGCAGCCGGTGGGGAGGGCATCAGCCCCAGCATTTT,CASSRWGGHQPQHF
TRBV9,TRBJ1-2,.,.,TGTGCCAGCAGCGCCAGGACAGCGTTCTATGGCTACACCTTC,CASSARTAFYGYTF
TRBV9,TRBJ1-2,TRBD1,.,TGTGCCAGCAGCCCGGGGACAGCCCTCTATGGCTACACCTTC,CASSPGTALYGYTF
TRBV4-1,TRBJ2-3,TRBD2,.,TGCGCCAGCAGCCAAGGGGTAGCGGGGGGGCTGGATACGCAGTATTTT,CASSQGVAGGLDTQYF
TRBV3-1/TRBV3-2,TRBJ2-7,.,.,TGTGCCAGCAGCCAAGGGACACTACCCGAGCAGTACTTC,CASSQGTLPEQYF
TRBV19,TRBJ2-5,.,.,TGTGCCAGTAGTACACGAACAGGGATAGGAGAGACCCAGTACTTC,CASSTRTGIGETQYF
TRBV3-1/TRBV3-2,TRBJ2-2,.,.,TGTGCCAGCAGCCAAAGGGGGCGGGACGGGGAGCTGTTTTTT,CASSQRGRDGELFF
TRBV7-6,TRBJ1-5,.,.,TGTGCCAGCAGCTTTGGAAGCAATCAGCCCCAGCATTTT,CASSFGSNQPQHF
TRBV18,TRBJ2-3,.,.,TGTGCCAGCTCACCAGAGGTAATCTCTAGCACAGATACGCAGTATTTT,CASSPEVISSTDTQYF
TRBV14,TRBJ1-1,.,.,TGTGCCAGCAGCCAAGTTTCGGGCACTGAAGCTTTCTTT,CASSQVSGTEAFF
TRBV5-1,TRBJ1-1,TRBD1,.,TGCGCCAGCAGCTTGGATTGGGTGGACAGGGGTTTTGGGAACACTGAAGCTTTCTTT,CASSLDWVDRGFGNTEAFF
TRBV4-1,TRBJ2-1,TRBD2,.,TGCGCCAGCAGTCGTAGCGGGGGGGCGAGGAATGAGCAGTTCTTC,CASSRSGGARNEQFF
TRBV15,TRBJ2-3,.,.,TGTGCCACCAGCCCCCAAAGAGGCGGGACAGACTCCCATTTT,CATSPQRGGTDSHF
TRBV6-5,TRBJ1-1,TRBD1,.,TGTGCCAGCAGTCAAAACAGGGGGAACACTGAAGCTTTCTTT,CASSQNRGNTEAFF
TRBV9,TRBJ1-2,TRBD1,.,TGTGCCAGCAGCCCCGGGACAGGCTATGGCTACACCTTC,CASSPGTGYGYTF
TRBV10-3,TRBJ1-6,.,.,TGTGCCACCGGAGGGGGGAACATTAATTCACCCCTCCACTTT,CATGGGNINSPLHF
TRBV11-3,TRBJ1-6,.,.,TGTGCCAGCAGCGCATCGGGACGGATGAATTCACCCCTCCACTTT,CASSASGRMNSPLHF
TRBV5-1,TRBJ2-2,TRBD1,.,TGCGCCAGCAGCCCCCGACAGGGGGGCAACACCGGGGAGCTGTTTTTT,CASSPRQGGNTGELFF
TRBV2,TRBJ2-7,.,.,TGTGCCAGCAGTGGGACTTCCTACGAGCAGTACTTC,CASSGTSYEQYF
TRBV5-1,TRBJ1-4,.,.,TGCGCCAGCAGCCCAGGGGTTAATGAAAAACTGTTTTTT,CASSPGVNEKLFF
TRBV5-1,TRBJ2-5,TRBD1,.,TGCGCCAGCAGCCTCTTGGACAGGGGGCAAGAGACCCAGTACTTC,CASSLLDRGQETQYF
TRBV7-9,TRBJ1-1,TRBD1,.,TGTGCCAGCAGCTTGAGATTTCTTATCAGGGGGACCCTGAACACTGAAGCTTTCTTT,CASSLRFLIRGTLNTEAFF
TRBV4-1,TRBJ2-1,TRBD2,.,TGCGCCAGCAGCCCCGGACTAGCGGGGCCCTCTAGTGAGCAGTTCTTC,CASSPGLAGPSSEQFF
TRBV5-4,TRBJ2-7,.,.,TGTGCCACCCAGGGAGGGACAGGTCGCGAGCAGTACTTC,CATQGGTGREQYF
TRBV18,TRBJ1-1,.,once,TGTGCCAGCTCACCACCGAACTTTGAACAGGGAGCTTTCTTT,CASSPPNFEQGAFF
TRBV9,TRBJ2-7,.,.,TGTGCCAGCAGCTCTGCGGGGGCCACCTACGAGCAGTACTTC,CASSSAGATYEQYF